These 8 T cell receptor beta chains originate from one sample sequenced in a study of blood T cells in healthy people across ages. A J-beta primer mix and a sample-barcoded 5' primer were used in a second PCR of about 7 to 12 cycles. A single record per CDR3 protein comes from TCRdb applying MiXCR to the 5' RACE reads. The repertoire holds about 680,000 distinct CDR3 sequences, with around 45% as singletons. Sequenced material: blood. All receptors come from a woman aged 55-70 years in good health.

In its sample, this clonotype was seen a few times. The V call is TRBV4-1, the J call TRBJ1-2, with a weak D call TRBD1 (6 bases). Germline V CDR1 and CDR2: MGHRA, YSYEKL. This CDR3 comprises 17 residues. V was trimmed by 4 bases and J by 0 bases, leaving 18 bases between them. This CDR3 is CASSPTTGTIANYGYTF. Written as DNA, the CDR3 is TGCGCCAGCAGCCCCACTACCGGGACAATCGCTAACTATGGCTACACCTTC.

This clonotype was picked up a small number of times. The chain employs TRBV7-2 and TRBJ2-7; 15 positions match TRBD2. CDR1 SGHTA and CDR2 FQGNSA come from the germline V gene. The CDR3 covers 16 residues. The J segment lost 4 bases and the V segment lost 1 base, leaving 2 bases of the junction unmatched. In nucleotides, the CDR3 is TGTGCCAGCAGCTTAGATGGGACTAGCGGGGGGTACGAGCAGTACTTC. This encodes CASSLDGTSGGYEQYF. The full variable domain, completed using reference TRBV7-2 and TRBJ2-7, is GAGVSQSPSNKVTEKGKDVELRCDPISGHTALYWYRQSLGQGLEFLIYFQGNSAPDKSGLPSDRFSAERTGGSVSTLTIQRTQQEDSAVYLCASSLDGTSGGYEQYFGPGTRLTVT.

This clonotype appeared a few times. The chain links TRBV7-2 to TRBJ2-6; D is ambiguous. The germline CDR1 and CDR2 sequences are SGHTA and FQGNSA. Trimming removed 5 bases from V and 4 bases from J, with 9 bases in between. This CDR3 region has 14 residues. CDR3 in DNA: TGTGCCAGCAGCCCCTTTAGAGGGGCCAACGTCCTGACTTTC. Its translation: CASSPFRGANVLTF.

The rearrangement links TRBV3-1 to TRBJ2-7; D possibly corresponds to TRBD2 (6 bases). Germline CDR1 and CDR2: LGHDT and YNNKEL (reference sequence). Between the trimmed V and J ends, which lost 1 base and 7 bases, there was a span of 20 bases. The CDR3 covers 16 residues. CDR3 in DNA: TGTGCCAGCAGCCAAGGATCAGCGGGTGGGGTTGGGGAGCAGTACTTC. It specifies CASSQGSAGGVGEQYF.

This chain connects TRBV20-1 to TRBJ2-7; D tentatively reads TRBD1 or TRBD2 (5 bases each). Looked up from germline, CDR1 is DFQATT and CDR2 is SNEGSKA (reference sequence). This CDR3 contains 14 residues. Trimming took off 6 bases at V and 2 bases at J, with 17 bases between the two ends. In DNA, the CDR3 is TGCAGTGCGTTGAGAGGGCAGGGCACCTACGAGCAGTACTTC. Translating it yields CSALRGQGTYEQYF.

This clonotype was counted between two and nine times. The chain employs TRBV20-1 and TRBJ1-1; D perhaps matches TRBD1 (6 bases). The CDR3 has 13 amino acids. Trimming shortened V by 3 bases and J by 7 bases, and 15 bases separated the two germline ends. CDR1 is DFQATT, CDR2 SNEGSKA, per germline (reference sequence). CDR3 nucleotides: TGCAGTGCTAGGGACAGAAGGACCGATGAAGCTTTCTTT. Its protein is CSARDRRTDEAFF.

This sequence joins TRBV2 and TRBJ1-2; the D gene is possibly TRBD1 (5 bases). This CDR3 contains 12 residues. The ends were cut back, 2 bases at V and 8 bases at J, with 9 bases in the middle. Germline V CDR1 and CDR2: SNHLY, FYNNEI. The CDR3: CASSEMGQGYTF. Written as DNA, the CDR3 is TGTGCCAGCAGTGAAATGGGGCAGGGCTACACCTTC.

Here the CDR3 DNA reads TGCAGTGCTCCCCGGGACTACCGTTACAATGAGCAGTTCTTC. Its translation: CSAPRDYRYNEQFF. The genes are TRBV20-1 and TRBJ2-1; 7 positions agree with TRBD2. CDR1 and CDR2 from the germline V gene are DFQATT and SNEGSKA (reference sequence). V lost 5 bases to trimming and J lost 4 bases; unmatched junction nucleotides: 8. The CDR3 loop spans 14 amino acids.